This passage covers 20 T cell receptor beta chains from one sample sequenced in a study of yellow fever vaccine responses in identical twins. TCRdb passed the RT-PCR reads through MiXCR, listing each CDR3 protein once. The sample shows about 11,000 distinct CDR3 sequences, over 60% of them seen only once. Sequenced here: T cells from blood (PBMCs), unsorted or a sorted subset (not recorded which), sampled before or after yellow fever vaccination (not recorded which). The origin of the receptors is a woman aged 18 to 35 who received the yellow fever vaccine.

The chain carries TRBV10-1 and TRBJ2-7; no clear D gene. Trimming stripped 2 bases from V and 0 bases from J, with 5 bases between. The CDR3 runs 13 residues. Germline V gives CDR1 WNHNN, CDR2 SYGVQD (reference sequence). The CDR3 spells CASSEGTSYEQYV. The CDR3 DNA is TGCGCCAGCAGTGAGGGCACCTCCTACGAGCAGTACGTC.

The chain carries TRBV29-1 and TRBJ2-5, with D perhaps matching TRBD2 (6 bases). The CDR3 has 10 residues. The germline V gene encodes CDR1 SQVTM and CDR2 ANQGSEA. V dropped 6 bases and J dropped 5 bases, with 7 bases sitting between them. CDR3 amino acids: CSVGGETQYF. CDR3 sequence (DNA): TGCAGCGTCGGAGGGGAGACCCAGTACTTC.

The chain is built from TRBV7-3 and TRBJ2-7; maybe TRBD2 (6 bases). The length of the CDR3 is 15 residues. Deletions cut 1 base from V and 3 bases from J, with 13 bases between. Looked up from germline, CDR1 is SGHTA and CDR2 is FQGTGA. The DNA of the CDR3 is TGTGCCAGCAGCTTAATCCGGACTAACAACTACGAGCAGTACTTC. Translated: CASSLIRTNNYEQYF. The full variable domain, in which reference TRBV7-3 and TRBJ2-7 provide the parts outside the CDR3, is GAGVSQTPSNKVTEKGKYVELRCDPISGHTALYWYRQSLGQGPEFLIYFQGTGAADDSGLPNDRFFAVRPEGSVSTLKIQRTERGDSAVYLCASSLIRTNNYEQYFGPGTRLTVT.

J is TRBJ2-3 and V is TRBV6-1; 7 bases fit TRBD2. Germline V lookup: CDR1 MNHNS, CDR2 SASEGT. The CDR3 is 15 residues long. The junction had 3 bases not matched to a gene; V was cut back by 2 bases and J by 1 base. This CDR3 reads CASSELLAGTDTQYF. As DNA, the CDR3 is TGTGCCAGCAGTGAACTTCTAGCGGGCACAGATACGCAGTATTTT.

The chain is built from TRBV6-2 or TRBV6-3 and TRBJ2-7; D not resolved. The CDR3 is 14 residues long. Trimming took 7 bases from V and 0 from J, leaving 13 bases between them. Germline CDR1 is MNHEY and CDR2 is SVGEGT. The CDR3 loop reads CASNAEPSSYEQYF. The CDR3 DNA reads TGTGCCAGCAACGCGGAGCCGAGCTCCTACGAGCAGTACTTC.

The J gene is TRBJ1-2, the V gene TRBV29-1; D uncertain. V was pared by 2 bases and J by 7 bases, with 17 bases between. Germline CDR1 SQVTM, CDR2 ANQGSEA. The CDR3 runs to 14 residues. In DNA, the CDR3 is TGCAGCGTTGAAAGTGGCCGGCAAGTGGCTGGCTACACCTTC. Its translation is CSVESGRQVAGYTF.

The chain joins TRBV13 to TRBJ2-7; 9 bases line up with TRBD1. The CDR3 is 14 residues long. V shed 7 bases and J 2 bases; nucleotides not matched to a gene: 6. Germline CDR1 reads PRHDT; CDR2 reads FYEKMQ (reference sequence). CDR3 DNA: TGTGCCAGCACCCCGGGACAGGGAGCCTACGAGCAGTACGTC. Translation: CASTPGQGAYEQYV.

This chain joins TRBV2 and TRBJ2-1, with D possibly being TRBD1 or TRBD2 (5 bases each). The CDR3 is 17 amino acids. Germline CDR1 is SNHLY and CDR2 is FYNNEI. Trimming removed 2 bases at V and 3 bases at J, with 17 bases between. CDR3 DNA sequence: TGTGCCAGCAGTGAACCTCCCCTGGGGACCAGCTACAATGAGCAGTTCTTC. It codes for CASSEPPLGTSYNEQFF. The whole variable domain, remainder taken from reference TRBV2 and TRBJ2-1, is EPEVTQTPSHQVTQMGQEVILRCVPISNHLYFYWYRQILGQKVEFLVSFYNNEISEKSEIFDDQFSVERPDGSNFTLKIRSTKLEDSAMYFCASSEPPLGTSYNEQFFGPGTRLTVL.

The rearrangement joins TRBV29-1 to TRBJ2-3, with 7 positions matching TRBD1. Per the germline V gene, CDR1 is SQVTM and CDR2 is ANQGSEA. The CDR3 totals 17 residues. The ends lost 8 bases at V and 2 bases at J; junction bases unmatched: 19. The CDR3 DNA reads TGCAGCATCCGAATTGGGGAGACAGGGACGGTCACAGATACGCAGTATTTT. Its translation: CSIRIGETGTVTDTQYF.

This clonotype was seen a handful of times. CDR3 bases: TGTGCCAGCAGTCCCCACTACACGAACACTGAAGCTTTCTTT. It translates to CASSPHYTNTEAFF. This sequence joins TRBV28 and TRBJ1-1; D gene unclear. This CDR3 has 14 residues. Trimming pared 5 bases from V and 1 base from J, leaving 11 bases between. CDR1 is MDHEN, CDR2 SYDVKM, per germline.

V is TRBV12-3 or TRBV12-4 and J is TRBJ2-1; tentatively, D is TRBD2 (5 bases). V lost 5 bases to trimming and J lost 2 bases, with 7 bases between them. The CDR3 loop spans 13 amino acids. In DNA form, the CDR3 reads TGTGCCAGCAGTATGACTACCTACAATGAGCAGTTCTTC. It yields the protein CASSMTTYNEQFF.

The V gene is TRBV27, the J gene TRBJ2-7; tentative D call: TRBD1 (6 bases). Trimming shortened V by 3 bases and J by 4 bases, and 10 bases separated the two germline ends. Looked up from germline, CDR1 is MNHEY and CDR2 is SMNVEV (reference sequence). The CDR3 has 13 residues. CDR3 coding DNA: TGTGCCAGCAGTTTGGGACAAAAGTACGAGCAGTACGTC. This sequence encodes CASSLGQKYEQYV.

This clonotype appeared once. V usage is TRBV4-1 and J usage is TRBJ2-7, with D hard to call. Germline values: CDR1 MGHRA, CDR2 YSYEKL. The V end was cut by 0 bases, the J end by 4 bases, with 7 bases between. This CDR3 has 13 amino acids. The CDR3 sequence is CASSQEGTYEQYF. The DNA of the CDR3 is TGCGCCAGCAGCCAAGAGGGCACTTACGAGCAGTACTTC.

The V call is TRBV5-1, the J call TRBJ2-7; tentatively, D is TRBD1 (6 bases). The CDR3 consists of 14 residues. Germline values: CDR1 SGHRS, CDR2 YFSETQ. Trimming removed 7 bases at V and 2 bases at J, with 16 bases between. The DNA for the CDR3 is TGCGCCAGCCCAGGAACAGGGAGAGCCTACGAGCAGTACGTC. Translation gives CASPGTGRAYEQYV.

This clonotype was detected only once. The CDR3 sequence is CAASEGDVISTDTQYF. The CDR3 nucleotides read TGTGCCGCTTCAGAGGGCGATGTCATTAGCACAGATACGCAGTATTTT. V is TRBV2 and J is TRBJ2-3, with D possibly TRBD2 on 5 matching bases. The CDR3 is 16 amino acids. In germline, CDR1 is SNHLY, CDR2 FYNNEI. Trimming cost V 11 bases and J 0 bases, with 21 bases left between them.

The rearrangement joins TRBV5-4 to TRBJ1-2, with no clear D. The germline V gene has CDR1 SGHNT and CDR2 YYREEE (reference sequence). This CDR3 is 16 amino acids long. Trimming cost V 0 bases and J 0 bases, with 12 bases left between them. CDR3 loop: CASSLGVELSNYGYTF. As DNA, the CDR3 is TGTGCCAGCAGCTTGGGGGTCGAGCTTTCTAACTATGGCTACACCTTC.

The CDR3: CSGTDMNTEAFF. In DNA, the CDR3 is TGCAGCGGGACGGATATGAACACTGAAGCTTTCTTT. The genes are TRBV29-1 and TRBJ1-1, with no clear D. The length of the CDR3 is 12 residues. V was trimmed by 7 bases and J by 0 bases, leaving 9 bases between them. Germline CDR1 SQVTM, CDR2 ANQGSEA.

This clonotype was seen a few times. The chain has TRBV27 and TRBJ2-3; D may be TRBD1 (6 bases). This CDR3 has 13 residues. Germline values: CDR1 MNHEY, CDR2 SMNVEV (reference sequence). V lost 6 bases and J 6 bases, leaving 13 bases between the germline ends. The CDR3 sequence: CASRQGFGDTQYF. CDR3 DNA: TGTGCCAGCAGACAGGGTTTCGGGGATACGCAGTATTTT.

The chain uses TRBV7-9 and TRBJ2-6; the D is unclear. V gave up 7 bases and J gave up 0 bases, with 7 bases separating them. Germline lookup yields CDR1 SEHNR and CDR2 FQNEAQ (reference sequence). The CDR3 loop spans 14 amino acids. The CDR3: CASTPRSGANVLTF. CDR3 nucleotides: TGTGCCAGCACCCCTCGCTCTGGGGCCAACGTCCTGACTTTC.

The chain links TRBV7-6 to TRBJ1-4, with D unclear. V was shortened by 1 base and J by 0 bases, with 12 bases between the two germline ends. Germline V gene sequence: CDR1 SGHVS, CDR2 FNYEAQ. The CDR3 covers 17 residues. CDR3 bases: TGTGCCAGCAGCTTAGTGGCGGAACCCTCAACTAATGAAAAACTGTTTTTT. Translation gives CASSLVAEPSTNEKLFF.